One and the same sample provided the 15 T cell receptor beta chains below, sequenced in a study of blood T cell repertoires in COVID-19. TCRdb keeps only in-frame clones here, not all; method: immunoSEQ multiplex PCR. The table includes roughly 72,000 clones, around nine tenths detected once. Input material: peripheral blood. The receptors shown here come from a human donor in a cohort sampled during active COVID-19.

The chain recombines TRBV4-2 with TRBJ2-1; tentatively, D is TRBD2 (5 bases). Germline CDR1 LGHNA, CDR2 YNFKEQ. CDR3 size: 16 residues. Trimming took off 4 bases at V and 4 bases at J, with 17 bases between the two ends. The CDR3 DNA sequence: TGTGCCAGCAGCCCCAAGTCTGTCGGGGTTTACAATGAGCAGTTCTTC. This sequence encodes CASSPKSVGVYNEQFF.

V usage is TRBV2 and J usage is TRBJ2-7; 8 nucleotides line up with TRBD2. Unmatched junction bases numbered 2, after V lost 3 bases and J lost 1 base. CDR3 length: 14 amino acids. Looked up from germline, CDR1 is SNHLY and CDR2 is FYNNEI. CDR3 sequence: CASSDSGRSYEQYF. The CDR3 nucleotides are TGTGCCAGCAGTGACAGCGGGAGATCCTACGAGCAGTACTTC.

The V gene is TRBV10-2, the J gene TRBJ1-2; 10 bases fit TRBD1. There are 16 residues in the CDR3. Per germline, CDR1 WSHSY and CDR2 SAAADI. V dropped 0 bases and J dropped 5; count of bases not matched to a gene: 6. The CDR3 DNA reads as TGCGCCAGCAGTGAGTCAAACCCGGGACAGGGGTATGGCTACACCTTC. It translates to CASSESNPGQGYGYTF.

This chain links TRBV6-5 with TRBJ1-5, with 8 positions matching TRBD1. The CDR3 extends over 15 amino acids. Trimming at V came to 5 bases and at J to 6 bases, leaving 9 bases not matched to a gene. Per germline, CDR1 MNHEY and CDR2 SVGAGI. CDR3 nucleotides: TGTGCCAGCAGTACTGACAGGGGAAGAAGTCAGCCCCAGCATTTT. This translates into CASSTDRGRSQPQHF.

This chain connects TRBV28 to TRBJ2-1; 10 nucleotides agree with TRBD2. Per the germline V gene, CDR1 is MDHEN and CDR2 is SYDVKM. CDR3 length: 16 amino acids. J lost 1 base, V lost 4 bases, and 4 bases had no gene match. CDR3 in amino acids: CASSWNSGRSYNEQFF. CDR3 sequence (DNA): TGTGCCAGCAGTTGGAATAGCGGGAGGTCCTACAATGAGCAGTTCTTC.

This chain uses TRBV4-3 with TRBJ1-4, with D possibly TRBD1 on 5 matching bases. Germline V CDR1 and CDR2: LGHNA, YSLEER. The CDR3 is 16 residues long. V lost 2 bases, J lost 4 bases, and 14 bases lay in between. DNA for the CDR3: TGCGCCAGCAGCCAAACCCCAGGGTCGGATAATGAAAAACTGTTTTTT. This codes for CASSQTPGSDNEKLFF.

The table lists this clone with a count of one. The chain uses TRBV18 and TRBJ2-3, with unresolved D. The V gene lost 2 bases and the J gene lost 0 bases, with 6 bases spanning the gap. The CDR3 spans 14 residues. Germline CDR1 and CDR2: KGHSH and LQKENI. The CDR3 region is CASSPDISTDTQYF. The CDR3 nucleotides read TGTGCCAGCTCACCAGACATTAGCACAGATACGCAGTATTTT.

The chain combines TRBV5-6 with TRBJ2-2; D is uncertain. Germline assignment: CDR1 SGHDT and CDR2 YYEEEE. This CDR3 is built from 13 residues. The V gene lost 2 bases and the J gene lost 6 bases, with 8 bases spanning the gap. The chain's CDR3 is CASSFAGSGELFF. The CDR3 DNA sequence: TGTGCCAGCAGCTTCGCAGGATCCGGGGAGCTGTTTTTT.

The chain links TRBV4-1 to TRBJ2-7, with D possibly being TRBD2 (6 bases). The CDR3 is 15 residues long. Trimming cost V 0 bases and J 3 bases, with 12 bases left between them. Looked up from germline, CDR1 is MGHRA and CDR2 is YSYEKL. Here the CDR3 DNA reads TGCGCCAGCAGCCAAGATAGAGCGGGCGTCTACGAGCAGTACTTC. As protein: CASSQDRAGVYEQYF.

V is TRBV19 and J is TRBJ2-2, with 9 bases that match TRBD2. There are 16 residues in the CDR3. The germline CDR1 and CDR2 sequences are LNHDA and SQIVND (reference sequence). V was clipped by 10 bases and J by 3 bases; unmatched bases: 12. DNA for the CDR3: TGTGCCACCTCGACCGGGACTAGCAGTCACACCGGGGAGCTGTTTTTT. Translation: CATSTGTSSHTGELFF.

This chain uses TRBV7-6 with TRBJ2-2; no reliable D call. Germline CDR1 SGHVS, CDR2 FNYEAQ. There are 15 residues in the CDR3. V gave up 1 base and J gave up 1 base, with 7 bases separating them. CDR3 loop: CASSLDLRNTGELFF. As DNA, the CDR3 is TGTGCCAGCAGCTTAGATCTCAGGAACACCGGGGAGCTGTTTTTT.

The V and J genes are TRBV7-9 and TRBJ2-4, with no clear D. Germline V gene lookup returns CDR1 SEHNR and CDR2 FQNEAQ (reference sequence). Trimming took off 4 bases at V and 0 bases at J, with 10 bases between the two ends. The CDR3 loop spans 15 amino acids. The CDR3 bases are TGTGCCAGCAGCTCAGACTTGGGAGCCAAAAACATTCAGTACTTC. Translated, it gives CASSSDLGAKNIQYF. The full variable domain, rest sourced from reference TRBV7-9 and TRBJ2-4, is DTGVSQNPRHKITKRGQNVTFRCDPISEHNRLYWYRQTLGQGPEFLTYFQNEAQLEKSRLLSDRFSAERPKGSFSTLEIQRTEQGDSAMYLCASSSDLGAKNIQYFGAGTRLSVL.

The rearrangement links TRBV4-3 to TRBJ1-1; D ambiguous. The germline V gene has CDR1 LGHNA and CDR2 YSLEER. The CDR3 is made up of 13 amino acids. Trimming pared 1 base from V and 8 bases from J, leaving 11 bases between. CDR3 sequence: CASSQVRRSEAFF. The DNA of the CDR3 is TGCGCCAGCAGCCAAGTTAGGCGGTCGGAAGCTTTCTTT.

The chain links TRBV7-8 to TRBJ2-1; TRBD2 matches 13 bases. This CDR3 is 17 amino acids long. From germline, CDR1 is SGHVS and CDR2 FQNEAQ. Germline trimming cut 4 bases from V and 2 bases from J; bases unmatched to any gene: 5. CDR3 region: CASSSEGLAGTYNEQFF. The CDR3 region has the DNA TGTGCCAGCAGCTCAGAGGGACTAGCGGGGACCTACAATGAGCAGTTCTTC.

This chain joins TRBV7-2 and TRBJ2-7, with 7 bases fitting TRBD1. V shed 5 bases, J shed 2 bases, and the junction held 9 bases outside the gene matches. This CDR3 has 15 residues. Looked up from germline, CDR1 is SGHTA and CDR2 is FQGNSA. CDR3 region: CASSTFPGTAYEQYF. DNA of the CDR3: TGTGCCAGCAGCACCTTCCCCGGGACAGCCTACGAGCAGTACTTC.